These 29 T cell receptor beta chains were all obtained from the same sample, sequenced in a study of technical replicates of blood from a handful of donors. Repertoires were generated with immunoSEQ multiplex PCR, while TCRdb's copy carries only in-frame clones and drops some. The sample lists 60,000 to 80,000 clones, approximately 90% occurring once. The material sequenced was PBMCs. These receptors were collected from a human donor in good health. Some clones in this sample may be carry-over from other donors' samples.

J is TRBJ2-2 and V is TRBV7-3; 7 positions agree with TRBD1. Germline loops: CDR1 SGHTA, CDR2 FQGTGA. J gave up 0 bases and V 6 bases, and 4 bases lay outside the gene matches. This CDR3 region has 15 residues. This CDR3 is CASSRDSPNTGELFF. The CDR3 DNA sequence: TGTGCCAGCAGTCGGGACAGCCCGAACACCGGGGAGCTGTTTTTT. Supplemented by reference TRBV7-3 and TRBJ2-2, the full variable domain reads GAGVSQTPSNKVTEKGKYVELRCDPISGHTALYWYRQSLGQGPEFLIYFQGTGAADDSGLPNDRFFAVRPEGSVSTLKIQRTERGDSAVYLCASSRDSPNTGELFFGEGSRLTVL.

The chain has TRBV14 and TRBJ1-2; the D gene is possibly TRBD1 (5 bases). Germline CDR1 SGHDN, CDR2 FVKESK. Trimming removed 4 bases from V and 6 bases from J, with 15 bases in between. CDR3 length: 14 amino acids. In DNA, the CDR3 is TGTGCCAGCAGCCGCTTGGGGGGGGATGATGGCTACACCTTC. Its protein is CASSRLGGDDGYTF.

Only one count was recorded for this clone. V gene TRBV7-3 combines with J gene TRBJ2-1; TRBD2 matches at 12 bases. Trimming cost V 5 bases and J 3 bases; bases outside gene matches: 2. Germline-derived CDR1 and CDR2 are SGHTA and FQGTGA. This CDR3 comprises 15 residues. The CDR3 loop is CASSLAGGDYNEQFF. CDR3 coding DNA: TGTGCCAGCAGCCTAGCGGGGGGGGACTACAATGAGCAGTTCTTC.

This chain uses TRBV4-1 with TRBJ2-2, with 8 nucleotides matching TRBD1. Germline lookup yields CDR1 MGHRA and CDR2 YSYEKL. J gave up 3 bases and V 2 bases, and 14 bases lay outside the gene matches. This CDR3 is built from 19 residues. The CDR3 DNA reads as TGCGCCAGCAGCCAACTAGGTCCCCAGGGGGCGATGGACACCGGGGAGCTGTTTTTT. It encodes CASSQLGPQGAMDTGELFF.

The chain joins TRBV10-3 to TRBJ2-1, with D possibly matching TRBD2 (7 bases). The CDR3 covers 15 residues. The V gene lost 2 bases and the J gene lost 4 bases, with 12 bases spanning the gap. Germline V gene data show CDR1 as ENHRY and CDR2 as SYGVKD. The CDR3 here is CAISEGGAQYNEQFF. The CDR3 nucleotides read TGTGCCATCAGTGAGGGGGGGGCCCAATACAATGAGCAGTTCTTC.

This clone was observed a single time. This chain joins TRBV6-1 and TRBJ2-7; perhaps TRBD1 as D (6 bases). CDR1 MNHNS and CDR2 SASEGT come from the germline V gene. This CDR3 region has 12 residues. V lost 1 base, J lost 9 bases, and 10 bases lay in between. The CDR3 loop is CASSEGGQRQYF. DNA of the CDR3: TGTGCCAGCAGTGAAGGGGGACAACGGCAGTACTTC.

The chain combines TRBV19 with TRBJ1-3; tentatively, D is TRBD1 (5 bases). CDR3 length equals 16 residues. The germline V gene has CDR1 LNHDA and CDR2 SQIVND (reference sequence). V was clipped by 3 bases and J by 2 bases, with 14 bases between them. This CDR3 reads CASSIGQGNTGNTIYF. CDR3 bases: TGTGCCAGTAGTATTGGCCAGGGTAATACTGGAAACACCATATATTTT.

This clone was seen only once. The chain couples TRBV7-2 to TRBJ2-3; TRBD2 is a possible D gene (6 bases). V was shortened by 2 bases and J by 0 bases, with 12 bases between the two germline ends. There are 16 residues in the CDR3. CDR1 SGHTA and CDR2 FQGNSA come from the germline V gene. CDR3 protein: CASSLLLAGSTDTQYF. The CDR3 DNA reads as TGTGCCAGCAGCTTACTACTGGCGGGAAGCACAGATACGCAGTATTTT.

The V call is TRBV27, the J call TRBJ2-3, with 8 bases identical to TRBD2. The CDR3 is 15 residues long. Germline V gene sequence: CDR1 MNHEY, CDR2 SMNVEV (reference sequence). The trim removed 1 base at V and 6 bases at J, leaving 6 bases unmatched. DNA of the CDR3: TGTGCCAGCAGTTTATACCCGGGGGGGGTGGATACGCAGTATTTT. As protein: CASSLYPGGVDTQYF.

The V gene is TRBV2, the J gene TRBJ1-2; D is perhaps TRBD1 (5 bases). V lost 2 bases to trimming and J lost 5 bases, with 9 bases between them. This CDR3 spans 13 amino acids. Germline V lookup: CDR1 SNHLY, CDR2 FYNNEI. DNA of the CDR3: TGTGCCAGCAGTGAACAGCCAGGGTATGGCTACACCTTC. It translates to CASSEQPGYGYTF.

The V call is TRBV4-3, the J call TRBJ1-1; 8 bases line up with TRBD1. CDR1 is LGHNA and CDR2 is YSLEER in the germline V gene. After removal of 6 bases from V and 8 bases from J, the junction contained 8 bases not matched to a gene. This CDR3 is 13 amino acids long. CDR3 nucleotides: TGCGCCAGCAGGTTCAGAGCAGGGGGCGAAGCTTTCTTT. The encoded protein is CASRFRAGGEAFF.

The chain employs TRBV18 and TRBJ2-1, with 10 bases identical to TRBD2. The CDR3 totals 15 residues. The V gene's germline CDR1 is KGHSH and CDR2 LQKENI. Germline trimming cut 8 bases from V and 5 bases from J; bases unmatched to any gene: 9. Here the CDR3 reads CASTAAGGMNNEQFF. The CDR3 DNA reads TGTGCCAGCACCGCAGCGGGGGGGATGAACAATGAGCAGTTCTTC.

CDR3 region: CASNRDRPTDTQYF. The CDR3 DNA reads as TGTGCCAGCAACCGGGACAGGCCCACAGATACGCAGTATTTT. The chain combines TRBV6-6 with TRBJ2-3, with 8 positions matching TRBD1. CDR3 length equals 14 residues. With V trimmed by 7 bases and J by 2 bases, 5 bases remained unmatched. Germline V lookup: CDR1 MNHNY, CDR2 SVGAGI (reference sequence).

This clone was counted once. The J gene is TRBJ2-1, the V gene TRBV7-2, with D unclear. V lost 1 base, J lost 6 bases, and 4 bases lay in between. CDR1 and CDR2 (germline): SGHTA, FQGNSA. The CDR3 is 12 amino acids. The CDR3 spells CASSLVANEQFF. The CDR3 DNA reads TGTGCCAGCAGCTTAGTGGCCAATGAGCAGTTCTTC.

The rearrangement uses TRBV19 and TRBJ1-6; possible D gene TRBD1, 6 bases. Germline CDR1 and CDR2: LNHDA and SQIVND (reference sequence). The V end lost 7 bases, the J end lost 10 bases, and 14 bases lay between the germline ends. The CDR3 has 13 amino acids. As DNA, the CDR3 is TGTGCCAGTACCCCAGCAGGGGACTCACCCCTCCACTTT. This codes for CASTPAGDSPLHF.

This clone came up once. The J gene is TRBJ2-1, the V gene TRBV15; D is uncertain. The CDR3 is made up of 13 amino acids. Germline-derived CDR1 and CDR2 are LNHNV and YYDKDF (reference sequence). The V gene lost 2 bases and the J gene lost 2 bases, with 4 bases spanning the gap. CDR3 sequence: CATSRTTYNEQFF. The CDR3 DNA follows: TGTGCCACCAGCAGAACAACCTACAATGAGCAGTTCTTC.

This chain connects TRBV18 to TRBJ1-1; a weak D match, TRBD1 (5 bases). The CDR3 sequence is 14 residues long. V dropped 6 bases and J dropped 4 bases, with 15 bases sitting between them. The germline V gene encodes CDR1 KGHSH and CDR2 LQKENI. In DNA form, the CDR3 reads TGTGCCAGCTCCTCGTCAGGGTTGGGCACTGAAGCTTTCTTT. Amino acids: CASSSSGLGTEAFF.

This clone was seen just once. CDR3 DNA: TGTGCCAGTAGTCCGGTGAGGGCTAACTATGGCTACACCTTC. Residues: CASSPVRANYGYTF. The chain links TRBV19 to TRBJ1-2, with no clear D. Germline V gene data show CDR1 as LNHDA and CDR2 as SQIVND (reference sequence). This CDR3 region has 14 residues. Deletions cut 5 bases from V and 0 bases from J, with 10 bases between.

This clone has a single count. This chain uses TRBV4-3 with TRBJ2-1, with 13 nucleotides matching TRBD2. Germline trimming cut 0 bases from V and 1 base from J; bases unmatched to any gene: 9. This CDR3 comprises 20 residues. The germline V gene encodes CDR1 LGHNA and CDR2 YSLEER. Here the CDR3 reads CASSQESTSGRARSYNEQFF. In nucleotides, the CDR3 is TGCGCCAGCAGCCAAGAATCCACTAGCGGGAGGGCCAGATCCTACAATGAGCAGTTCTTC.

V gene TRBV6-5 combines with J gene TRBJ2-1; weak D call: TRBD2 (6 bases). V was shortened by 7 bases and J by 6 bases, with 16 bases between the two germline ends. The CDR3 sequence is 14 residues long. Germline lookup yields CDR1 MNHEY and CDR2 SVGAGI. The DNA for the CDR3 is TGTGCCAGCACTAACGGGAGACCCTCCAATGAGCAGTTCTTC. The encoded protein is CASTNGRPSNEQFF.

The chain carries TRBV2 and TRBJ2-7; 7 nucleotides match TRBD2. CDR3 length: 15 amino acids. Trimming at V came to 1 base and at J to 5 bases, leaving 8 bases not matched to a gene. CDR1 and CDR2 (germline): SNHLY, FYNNEI. The CDR3 nucleotides are TGTGCCAGCAGTGAAGTCGGCGGGAGTGACGACGAGCAGTACTTC. The encoded protein is CASSEVGGSDDEQYF.

As concerns this clone: This CDR3 is also generated by other DNA sequences in the sample. The V and J genes are TRBV19 and TRBJ1-1; 11 bases agree with TRBD1. V trimming: 6 bases; J trimming: 4 bases; junction bases outside the gene matches: 4. Germline V gene sequence: CDR1 LNHDA, CDR2 SQIVND (reference sequence). This CDR3 has 14 residues. CDR3 DNA sequence: TGTGCCAGTAGCATGGACAGGGGGCCCACTGAAGCTTTCTTT. Protein product: CASSMDRGPTEAFF.

J is TRBJ2-1 and V is TRBV28; a possible D gene is TRBD1 (6 bases). The CDR3 is 16 amino acids. Germline CDR1 reads MDHEN; CDR2 reads SYDVKM. Trimming took 5 bases from V and 3 from J, leaving 17 bases between them. The DNA of the CDR3 is TGTGCCAGCAGTCACGTGACAGGCGGGTTCTACAATGAGCAGTTCTTC. Amino acids: CASSHVTGGFYNEQFF.

This chain uses TRBV7-3 with TRBJ2-6, with 8 bases identical to TRBD2. Unmatched junction bases numbered 0, after V lost 2 bases and J lost 0 bases. The CDR3 has 16 amino acids. The germline gives CDR1 SGHTA, CDR2 FQGTGA. For the CDR3, the DNA is TGTGCCAGCAGCTTACGGGGGGGCTCTGGGGCCAACGTCCTGACTTTC. Its protein product is CASSLRGGSGANVLTF.

This clone was found once. This chain uses TRBV6-5 with TRBJ2-5, with TRBD1 matching 12 bases. The germline CDR1 and CDR2 sequences are MNHEY and SVGAGI. V lost 2 bases, J lost 5 bases, and 6 bases stayed unmatched. This CDR3 contains 16 residues. CDR3 region: CASSYMGQGAGETQYF. CDR3 bases: TGTGCCAGCAGTTACATGGGACAGGGGGCTGGGGAGACCCAGTACTTC.

This sequence joins TRBV9 and TRBJ1-2; the match to TRBD1 covers 9 bases. V trimming: 4 bases; J trimming: 7 bases; junction bases outside the gene matches: 8. Germline-derived CDR1 and CDR2 are SGDLS and YYNGEE. The CDR3 length is 14 residues. The CDR3: CASSPPGTGSGYTF. CDR3 nucleotide sequence: TGTGCCAGCAGCCCCCCCGGGACAGGGTCTGGCTACACCTTC.

This clone came up once. This chain connects TRBV7-3 to TRBJ2-5, with D maybe TRBD2 (5 bases). The CDR3 length is 13 residues. Trimming removed 2 bases at V and 5 bases at J, with 9 bases between. Germline CDR1 and CDR2: SGHTA and FQGTGA. CDR3 sequence: CASSLEGWETQYF. The CDR3 DNA reads as TGTGCCAGCAGCTTAGAGGGCTGGGAGACCCAGTACTTC.

The V call is TRBV28, the J call TRBJ2-1; possibly TRBD2 for D (6 bases). The CDR3 has 13 amino acids. The germline V and J ends were trimmed by 5 bases and 9 bases, with 14 bases remaining between them. The germline V gene encodes CDR1 MDHEN and CDR2 SYDVKM. The CDR3 sequence: CASSLPGGGEQFF. CDR3 in DNA: TGTGCCAGCAGTCTCCCCGGGGGTGGTGAGCAGTTCTTC.

This clone appeared a single time. V and J are TRBV4-2 and TRBJ2-5; D remains ambiguous. The CDR3 spans 13 residues. V lost 0 bases and J lost 5, with 7 bases in between. Germline CDR1 reads LGHNA; CDR2 reads YNFKEQ. The DNA for the CDR3 is TGTGCCAGCAGCCAAGAGGTGCGTGAGACCCAGTACTTC. Translated: CASSQEVRETQYF.